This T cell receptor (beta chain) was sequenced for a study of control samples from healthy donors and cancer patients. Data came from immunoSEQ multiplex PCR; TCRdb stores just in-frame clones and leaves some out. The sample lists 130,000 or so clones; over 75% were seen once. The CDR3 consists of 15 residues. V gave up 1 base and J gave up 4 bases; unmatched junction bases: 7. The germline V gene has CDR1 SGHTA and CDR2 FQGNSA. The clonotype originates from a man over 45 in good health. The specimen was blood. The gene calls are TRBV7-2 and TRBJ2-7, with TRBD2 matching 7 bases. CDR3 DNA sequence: TGTGCCAGCAGCTTAGTCGGGGGGTCGATTTACGAGCAGTACTTC. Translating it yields CASSLVGGSIYEQYF.